The 6 T cell receptor beta chains given below trace back to one sample, sequenced in a study of vaccination and CD4 T cells after COVID-19. The antigens for these receptors are not known. As to time point: late sampling 161 to 241 days after vaccination in a few convalescent patients. The treatment: roughly 11-day PBMC culture with coronavirus spike peptide pools or control peptides (ViraFEST assay). With the Oncomine TCR Beta short-read assay, DNA from cultured CD4+ T cells was sequenced. TCRdb analysed the PCR reads with MiXCR anew, one entry per CDR3 protein. The sample contains tens of thousands of distinct CDR3 sequences, around a third of which appear only once. The sample consisted of CD4+ T cells from blood, cultured in vitro, taken about 7 months after SARS-CoV-2 vaccination. The receptors shown here come from a human donor who had recovered from COVID-19.

The chain combines TRBV28 with TRBJ1-5, with D possibly matching TRBD1 (5 bases). This CDR3 region has 16 residues. The V gene lost 8 bases and the J gene lost 1 base, with 18 bases spanning the gap. Germline V gene data show CDR1 as MDHEN and CDR2 as SYDVKM. CDR3 residues: CASYESGHRSNQPQHF. The CDR3 region has the DNA TGTGCCAGCTATGAATCTGGACACAGGAGCAATCAGCCCCAGCATTTT.

The chain has TRBV24-1 and TRBJ1-5, with unresolved D. The CDR3 is 16 residues long. Between the trimmed V and J ends, which lost 3 bases and 6 bases, there was a span of 17 bases. From germline, CDR1 is KGHDR and CDR2 SFDVKD. This chain's CDR3 is CATSDTSQDLFQPQHF. The CDR3 DNA reads as TGTGCCACCAGTGATACTTCTCAGGATCTATTTCAGCCCCAGCATTTT.

The J gene is TRBJ2-5, the V gene TRBV27; 7 nucleotides align to TRBD2. The CDR3 runs 13 residues. Germline CDR1 and CDR2: MNHEY and SMNVEV (reference sequence). The CDR3 bases are TGTGCTACGAGTCAGCGGGGCACAGAGACCCAGTACTTC. It translates to CATSQRGTETQYF.

A few counts support this clonotype. The V and J genes are TRBV20-1 and TRBJ2-7; 7 bases are shared with TRBD1. CDR1 and CDR2 (germline): DFQATT, SNEGSKA (reference sequence). The CDR3 runs 14 residues. V dropped 3 bases and J dropped 0; count of bases not matched to a gene: 5. Written as DNA, the CDR3 is TGCAGTGCTAGGGCAGGGGGAAGCTCCTACGAGCAGTACTTC. This encodes CSARAGGSSYEQYF.

This clonotype has a handful of counts. V gene TRBV6-1 combines with J gene TRBJ2-7; D uncertain. Trimming removed 6 bases from V and 2 bases from J, with 11 bases in between. Germline loops: CDR1 MNHNS, CDR2 SASEGT. The length of the CDR3 is 13 residues. The CDR3 spells CASSNRPTYEQYF. The DNA for the CDR3 is TGTGCCAGCAGCAACAGACCAACCTACGAGCAGTACTTC.

This clonotype was picked up a small number of times. J is TRBJ2-7 and V is TRBV7-6, with TRBD2 matching 7 bases. This CDR3 comprises 15 residues. Unmatched junction bases numbered 12, after V lost 4 bases and J lost 6 bases. Germline lookup yields CDR1 SGHVS and CDR2 FNYEAQ. The CDR3 loop is CASSSEAGILSEQYF. The DNA of the CDR3 is TGTGCCAGCAGCTCTGAAGCGGGAATCCTCTCCGAGCAGTACTTC.